These 8 T cell receptor beta chains originate from one sample sequenced in a study of Graves' ophthalmopathy and Graves' hyperthyroidism. CDR3 regions of TCR beta were amplified from RNA transcripts. HTBI primers were employed in first-round RT-PCR, then a second-round multiplex PCR followed. From the multiplex PCR reads, TCRdb called clonotypes with MiXCR, one entry per CDR3 protein. The table lists 660,000 or so distinct CDR3 sequences, about two fifths of them singletons, with more than 3% in the top ten. Sequencing was done on a sample of peripheral blood. The receptors were gathered from an adult man with Graves' ophthalmopathy.

The chain is built from TRBV5-4 and TRBJ2-7; either TRBD1 or TRBD2 may fit D (5 bases each). The V gene lost 6 bases and the J gene lost 5 bases, with 15 bases spanning the gap. Germline CDR1 and CDR2: SGHNT and YYREEE (reference sequence). There are 13 residues in the CDR3. The CDR3 region has the DNA TGTGCCAGCACCATTGGGGGTTCCCACGAGCAGTACTTC. Translated, it gives CASTIGGSHEQYF.

The genes are TRBV29-1 and TRBJ1-2; the match to TRBD1 covers 7 bases. V was pared by 8 bases and J by 6 bases, with 6 bases of the junction left unmatched. Looked up from germline, CDR1 is SQVTM and CDR2 is ANQGSEA. The CDR3 runs to 11 residues. The CDR3 is CSLNTGDGYTF. The CDR3 coding sequence is TGCAGCTTAAACACAGGGGATGGCTACACCTTC.

This clonotype was seen a handful of times. This chain uses TRBV30 with TRBJ1-6, with a tentative D call TRBD1 (5 bases). With 3 bases removed from V and 5 bases from J, the gap between germline ends came to 8 bases. CDR3 length equals 13 residues. The germline V gene encodes CDR1 GTSNPN and CDR2 SVGIG (reference sequence). CDR3 sequence: CAWRAGDNSPLHF. The CDR3 DNA is TGTGCCTGGAGGGCGGGGGATAATTCACCCCTCCACTTT.

This chain connects TRBV15 to TRBJ2-7; TRBD1 agrees at 7 bases. This CDR3 spans 15 amino acids. The V gene's germline CDR1 is LNHNV and CDR2 YYDKDF (reference sequence). V was pared by 0 bases and J by 7 bases, with 9 bases of the junction left unmatched. In DNA form, the CDR3 reads TGTGCCACCAGCAGAGATACCGGGACAGCCAATGAGCAGTACTTC. It translates to CATSRDTGTANEQYF.

This clonotype came up many times. The chain has TRBV3-1 and TRBJ1-1; D uncertain. Trimming cost V 0 bases and J 1 base, with 6 bases left between them. Germline assignment: CDR1 LGHDT and CDR2 YNNKEL (reference sequence). The CDR3 totals 14 residues. The CDR3 protein is CASSQDRKNTEAFF. CDR3 sequence (DNA): TGTGCCAGCAGCCAAGATAGGAAGAACACTGAAGCTTTCTTT.

This clonotype was recorded many times. The chain is built from TRBV5-1 and TRBJ2-5, with D possibly TRBD1 on 7 matching bases. Per the germline V gene, CDR1 is SGHRS and CDR2 is YFSETQ. This CDR3 spans 12 amino acids. V gave up 5 bases and J gave up 4 bases, with 9 bases separating them. The CDR3 loop reads CASRRDRETQYF. In DNA form, the CDR3 reads TGCGCCAGCAGGCGGGACAGAGAGACCCAGTACTTC.

V and J are TRBV6-1 and TRBJ2-7; 11 bases line up with TRBD2. Germline V gene lookup returns CDR1 MNHNS and CDR2 SASEGT. The trim removed 4 bases at V and 3 bases at J, leaving 2 bases unmatched. This CDR3 region has 14 residues. Written as DNA, the CDR3 is TGTGCCAGCAGTGGACTAGCGGGAAACTACGAGCAGTACTTC. Protein product: CASSGLAGNYEQYF.

The sample holds many counts of this clonotype. CDR3 sequence: CSVQRRGSSYEQYF. CDR3 in DNA: TGCAGTGTTCAACGTCGGGGCAGCTCCTACGAGCAGTACTTC. The genes are TRBV20-1 and TRBJ2-7; D is perhaps TRBD1 or TRBD2 (5 bases each). Trimming pared 7 bases from V and 0 bases from J, leaving 16 bases between. This CDR3 has 14 amino acids. Germline V gives CDR1 DFQATT, CDR2 SNEGSKA (reference sequence).